This T cell receptor (beta chain) was documented in a study of blood T cell repertoires in COVID-19. About the study: The samples span acute and convalescent COVID-19 from the United States, Italy and Spain. Sample material is recorded as cDNA or gDNA derived from T cells, B-cell-depleted T cells, or PBMCs.

V lost 0 bases and J 7 bases, leaving 12 bases between the germline ends. CDR1 LGHNA and CDR2 YSLEER come from the germline V gene. The CDR3 is 15 residues long. The authors' processing: The authors estimated nucleated cell counts from reference gene primer amplification. Profiling relied on immunoSEQ multiplex PCR, and the TCRdb table lists in-frame clones only, not all of them. V and J calls and clone size follow that table, whereas D and trimming were derived from the DNA. The sample records about 240,000 clones, around 83% being singletons. The receptor was isolated from a woman between 18 and 29 years old with acute or convalescent COVID-19. The V call is TRBV4-3, the J call TRBJ2-2; a possible D gene is TRBD1 (5 bases). The sample was peripheral blood. For the CDR3, the DNA is TGCGCCAGCAGCCAAGACTGGCAGGGTGTCGGGGAGCTGTTTTTT. Its translation is CASSQDWQGVGELFF.